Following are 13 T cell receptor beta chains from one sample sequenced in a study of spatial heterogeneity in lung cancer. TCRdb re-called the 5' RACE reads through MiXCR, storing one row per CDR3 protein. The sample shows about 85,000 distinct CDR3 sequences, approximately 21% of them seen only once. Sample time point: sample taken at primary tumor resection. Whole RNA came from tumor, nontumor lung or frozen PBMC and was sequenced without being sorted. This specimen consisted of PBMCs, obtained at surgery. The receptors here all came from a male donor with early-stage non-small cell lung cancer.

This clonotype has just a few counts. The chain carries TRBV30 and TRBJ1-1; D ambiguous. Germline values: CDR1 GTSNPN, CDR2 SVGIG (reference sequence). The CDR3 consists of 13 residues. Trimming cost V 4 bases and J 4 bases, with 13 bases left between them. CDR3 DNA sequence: TGTGCCTGGACTGGGTTGAGGGTCACTGAAGCTTTCTTT. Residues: CAWTGLRVTEAFF.

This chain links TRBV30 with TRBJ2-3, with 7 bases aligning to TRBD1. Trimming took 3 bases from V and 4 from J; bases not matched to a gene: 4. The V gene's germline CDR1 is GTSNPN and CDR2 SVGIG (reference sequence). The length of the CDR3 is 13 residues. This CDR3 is CAWRGTDADTQYF. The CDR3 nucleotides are TGTGCCTGGAGAGGGACAGACGCAGATACGCAGTATTTT.

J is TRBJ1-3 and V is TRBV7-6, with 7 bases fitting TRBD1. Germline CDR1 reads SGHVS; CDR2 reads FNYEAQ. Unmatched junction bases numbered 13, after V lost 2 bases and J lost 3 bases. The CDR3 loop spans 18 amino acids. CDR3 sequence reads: CASSLQQNRGGYGNTIYF. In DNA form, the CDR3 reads TGTGCCAGCAGCTTACAGCAAAACAGGGGAGGTTATGGAAACACCATATATTTT.

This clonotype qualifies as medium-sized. CDR3 in amino acids: CASTGGDSYEQYF. The DNA for the CDR3 is TGTGCCAGCACGGGGGGGGACAGCTACGAGCAGTACTTC. This chain links TRBV28 with TRBJ2-7, with D possibly matching TRBD2 (8 bases). Deletions cut 7 bases from V and 3 bases from J, with 13 bases between. CDR3 size: 13 residues. Germline V gene sequence: CDR1 MDHEN, CDR2 SYDVKM.

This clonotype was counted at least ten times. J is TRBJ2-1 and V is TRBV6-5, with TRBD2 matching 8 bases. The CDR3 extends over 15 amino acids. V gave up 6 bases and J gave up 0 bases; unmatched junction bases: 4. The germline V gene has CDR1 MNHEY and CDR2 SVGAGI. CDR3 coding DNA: TGTGCCAGCAGAACCGGGACTAGCTCCTACAATGAGCAGTTCTTC. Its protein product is CASRTGTSSYNEQFF.

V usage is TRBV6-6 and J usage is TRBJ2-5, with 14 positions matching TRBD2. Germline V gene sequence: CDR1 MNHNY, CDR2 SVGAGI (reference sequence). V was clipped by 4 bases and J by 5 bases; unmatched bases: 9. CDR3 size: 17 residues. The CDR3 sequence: CASSSPGLAGAGETQYF. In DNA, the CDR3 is TGTGCCAGCAGTTCTCCGGGACTAGCGGGGGCCGGGGAGACCCAGTACTTC.

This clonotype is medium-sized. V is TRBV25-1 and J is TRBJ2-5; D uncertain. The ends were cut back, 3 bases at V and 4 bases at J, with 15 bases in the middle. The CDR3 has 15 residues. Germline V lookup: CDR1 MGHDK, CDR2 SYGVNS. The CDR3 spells CASSDPGPSRETQYF. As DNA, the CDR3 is TGTGCCAGCAGTGACCCCGGCCCTTCCCGAGAGACCCAGTACTTC.

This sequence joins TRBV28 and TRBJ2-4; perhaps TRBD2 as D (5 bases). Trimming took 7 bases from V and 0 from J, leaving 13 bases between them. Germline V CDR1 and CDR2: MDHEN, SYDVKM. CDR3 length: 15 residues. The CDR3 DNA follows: TGTGCCAGCATTTCGGGCGGACTAGCCAAAAACATTCAGTACTTC. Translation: CASISGGLAKNIQYF.

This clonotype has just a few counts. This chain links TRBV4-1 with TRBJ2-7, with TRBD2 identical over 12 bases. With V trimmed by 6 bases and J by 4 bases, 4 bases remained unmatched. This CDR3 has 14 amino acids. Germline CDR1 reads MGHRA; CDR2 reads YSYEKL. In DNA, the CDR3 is TGCGCCAGCAGTCGCGGGACTAGCGGGTACGAGCAGTACTTC. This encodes CASSRGTSGYEQYF.

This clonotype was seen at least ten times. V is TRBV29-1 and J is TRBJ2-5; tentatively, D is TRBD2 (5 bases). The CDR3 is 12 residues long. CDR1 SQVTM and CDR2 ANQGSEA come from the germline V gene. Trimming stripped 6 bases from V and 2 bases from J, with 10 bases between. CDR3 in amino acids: CSVIREQETQYF. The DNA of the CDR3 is TGCAGCGTAATCCGGGAACAAGAGACCCAGTACTTC.

CDR3 sequence: CASQREGATTEAFF. As DNA, the CDR3 is TGCGCCAGCCAGCGAGAGGGGGCGACCACTGAAGCTTTCTTT. The V gene is TRBV5-1, the J gene TRBJ1-1; TRBD1 matches 7 bases. CDR1 SGHRS and CDR2 YFSETQ come from the germline V gene. The J segment lost 4 bases and the V segment lost 7 bases, leaving 10 bases of the junction unmatched. There are 14 residues in the CDR3.

Here the CDR3 reads CASTTATNTGELFF. The DNA of the CDR3 is TGTGCCAGCACCACAGCAACGAACACCGGGGAGCTGTTTTTT. The rearrangement joins TRBV28 to TRBJ2-2; no clear D. V shed 7 bases and J shed 0 bases, with 9 bases lying between them. The CDR3 extends over 14 amino acids. In germline, CDR1 is MDHEN, CDR2 SYDVKM.

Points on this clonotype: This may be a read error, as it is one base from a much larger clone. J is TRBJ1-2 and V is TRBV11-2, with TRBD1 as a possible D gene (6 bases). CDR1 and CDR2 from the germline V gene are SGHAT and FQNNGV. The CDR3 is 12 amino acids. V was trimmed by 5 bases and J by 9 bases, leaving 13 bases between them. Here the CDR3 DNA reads TGTGCCAGCAGCCGGGACACTTATTGCTACACCTTC. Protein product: CASSRDTYCYTF.